This TCR beta chain is drawn from a study of blood T cells in healthy people across ages. As for the study in general: Capturing about one barcoded beta molecule per two T cells was achieved by template switching.

This clonotype was picked up one time. In each sample, at least 6.5 million PBMCs were isolated. Next came a second PCR, run for about 7 to 12 cycles, which used a sample-barcoded 5' primer along with a J-beta primer mix. MiXCR, run by TCRdb on the 5' RACE reads, gives a single entry per CDR3 protein. The top ten hold 20% to 25% of the sample, which has about 730,000 distinct CDR3 sequences, roughly 45% seen once. The CDR3 contains 16 residues. Germline V CDR1 and CDR2: MDHEN, SYDVKM. V usage is TRBV28 and J usage is TRBJ2-4, with D tentatively TRBD1 or TRBD2 (6 bases each). The DNA end is a closer match to TRBJ2-5, so the J assignment may be wrong. This clonotype was sampled from a woman aged 55-69 years in good health. Sequenced input: blood. CDR3 protein: CASSPGIYGGKETQYF. CDR3 DNA sequence: TGTGCCAGCAGTCCCGGGATTTACGGGGGCAAAGAGACCCAGTACTTC.